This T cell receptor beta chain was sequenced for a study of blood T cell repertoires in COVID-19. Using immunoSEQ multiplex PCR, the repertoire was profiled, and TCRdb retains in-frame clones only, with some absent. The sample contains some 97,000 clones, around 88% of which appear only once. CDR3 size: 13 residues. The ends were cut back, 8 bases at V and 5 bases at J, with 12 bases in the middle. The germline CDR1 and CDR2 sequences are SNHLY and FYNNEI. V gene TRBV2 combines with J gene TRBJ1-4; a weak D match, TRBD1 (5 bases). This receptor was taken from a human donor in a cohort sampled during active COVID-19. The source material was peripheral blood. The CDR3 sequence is CASSGLGNEKLFF. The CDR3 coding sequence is TGTGCCAGCTCGGGACTTGGGAATGAAAAACTGTTTTTT.